A single sample is the source of the 15 T cell receptor beta chains below, sequenced in a study of blood T cells in healthy people across ages. The second PCR ran roughly 7 to 12 cycles with a sample-barcoded 5' primer and J-beta primers. Each CDR3 protein gets one entry after TCRdb re-called the 5' RACE reads with MiXCR. The repertoire holds some 690,000 distinct CDR3 sequences, about 24% seen once, with roughly 22% in the top ten. Sequenced sample: blood. The receptors stem from a man between 65 and 80 years old in good health.

The chain recombines TRBV28 with TRBJ2-3, with 9 bases lining up with TRBD2. Germline V CDR1 and CDR2: MDHEN, SYDVKM. J was trimmed by 4 bases and V by 3 bases; bases with no gene match: 11. The CDR3 has 17 residues. The CDR3 DNA reads TGTGCCAGCAGTTTGCGGGTTAGCGGGGGTAGGGCAGATACGCAGTATTTT. Amino acids: CASSLRVSGGRADTQYF.

In this sample, this clonotype turned up a few times. The V call is TRBV3-1, the J call TRBJ1-1, with D possibly being TRBD1 (5 bases). The CDR3 spans 13 residues. The germline V gene encodes CDR1 LGHDT and CDR2 YNNKEL (reference sequence). V dropped 6 bases and J dropped 7 bases, with 15 bases sitting between them. Here the CDR3 DNA reads TGTGCCAGCAGTAACCAGGGTCAGGGTGAAGCTTTCTTT. It specifies CASSNQGQGEAFF.

The chain joins TRBV13 to TRBJ2-5; D is tentatively TRBD1 or TRBD2 (5 bases each). This CDR3 comprises 14 residues. The germline gives CDR1 PRHDT, CDR2 FYEKMQ (reference sequence). V lost 1 base and J lost 5, with 11 bases in between. In nucleotides, the CDR3 is TGTGCCAGCAGCTTAGCGTCCAGGGAGGAGACCCAGTACTTC. Translation gives CASSLASREETQYF.

This clonotype came up once. The chain is built from TRBV12-3 or TRBV12-4 and TRBJ2-3, with 12 nucleotides matching TRBD2. The trim removed 8 bases at V and 5 bases at J, leaving 5 bases unmatched. The CDR3 runs 14 residues. In nucleotides, the CDR3 is TGTGCCAGCCAGACTAGCGGGAGCGTAGATACGCAGTATTTT. Its translation: CASQTSGSVDTQYF.

V and J are TRBV6-5 and TRBJ2-4, with D unresolved. V was clipped by 5 bases and J by 4 bases, with 9 bases between them. This CDR3 contains 13 residues. Looked up from germline, CDR1 is MNHEY and CDR2 is SVGAGI. DNA of the CDR3: TGTGCCAGCAGTGACCACTTAAAAAACATTCAGTACTTC. Amino acids: CASSDHLKNIQYF.

V usage is TRBV9 and J usage is TRBJ2-1, with 7 bases identical to TRBD1. The germline CDR1 and CDR2 sequences are SGDLS and YYNGEE. V gave up 4 bases and J gave up 6 bases; unmatched junction bases: 16. This CDR3 has 17 amino acids. DNA of the CDR3: TGTGCCAGCAGCTTGTTATCGGGACAGTCCATTCCCAATGAGCAGTTCTTC. Its protein is CASSLLSGQSIPNEQFF.

This clonotype was counted only a few times. The genes are TRBV6-5 and TRBJ2-1; no firm D call. The J call may be incorrect, as the DNA end agrees better with TRBJ2-7. Germline-derived CDR1 and CDR2 are MNHEY and SVGAGI. This CDR3 region has 14 residues. CDR3 in amino acids: CASSPRETNYEQYV. CDR3 DNA: TGTGCCAGCAGCCCCCGAGAGACGAATTACGAGCAGTACGTC.

J is TRBJ2-5 and V is TRBV7-2; a weak D match, TRBD2 (5 bases). The CDR3 covers 15 residues. Deletions cut 1 base from V and 4 bases from J, with 13 bases between. CDR1 SGHTA and CDR2 FQGNSA come from the germline V gene. The CDR3: CASSLDSRRGETQYF. In DNA, the CDR3 is TGTGCCAGCAGCTTAGATTCTCGACGGGGAGAGACCCAGTACTTC.

This sequence joins TRBV27 and TRBJ2-4, with TRBD1 identical over 8 bases. With V trimmed by 3 bases and J by 2 bases, 6 bases remained unmatched. The germline V gene has CDR1 MNHEY and CDR2 SMNVEV (reference sequence). This CDR3 region has 16 residues. In DNA, the CDR3 is TGTGCCAGCAGTTTGTCAGGGGGCGCATCCAAAAACATTCAGTACTTC. Its translation is CASSLSGGASKNIQYF.

The genes are TRBV3-1 and TRBJ2-5, with unresolved D. The J call may be mistaken, given a closer DNA end match to TRBJ2-7. This CDR3 region has 13 residues. Germline V CDR1 and CDR2: LGHDT, YNNKEL (reference sequence). The CDR3 sequence is CASSQVDTYEQYF. Here the CDR3 DNA reads TGTGCCAGCAGCCAAGTGGATACCTACGAGCAGTACTTC.

This clonotype occurred a few times. The V call is TRBV20-1, the J call TRBJ1-2, with D possibly matching TRBD1 (5 bases). Per germline, CDR1 DFQATT and CDR2 SNEGSKA (reference sequence). The CDR3 spans 10 residues. CDR3: CGGGSYGYTF. The CDR3 DNA is TGCGGGGGGGGTTCCTATGGCTACACCTTC.

This clonotype was detected only a few times. The CDR3 DNA follows: TGTGCCAGCAGCTTAGTATACGGTTCCTACAATGAGCAGTTCTTC. Its protein is CASSLVYGSYNEQFF. The chain recombines TRBV7-2 with TRBJ2-1; D call uncertain. This CDR3 is built from 15 residues. Trimming removed 1 base from V and 1 base from J, with 8 bases in between. In germline, CDR1 is SGHTA, CDR2 FQGNSA.

This clonotype occurred a few times. The V call is TRBV28, the J call TRBJ2-6; D ambiguous. The CDR3 is 13 residues long. The V gene's germline CDR1 is MDHEN and CDR2 SYDVKM. V shed 7 bases and J shed 1 base, with 5 bases lying between them. The CDR3: CASTPSGANVLTF. The CDR3 DNA sequence: TGTGCCAGCACACCGTCTGGGGCCAACGTCCTGACTTTC.

Worth noting for this clonotype: A read error may be the cause here, since a much bigger clone is one base away. The V and J genes are TRBV20-1 and TRBJ2-5, with TRBD2 matching over 8 bases. The DNA end favors TRBJ2-1, so the J call may be wrong. This CDR3 is built from 14 residues. Germline V lookup: CDR1 DFQATT, CDR2 SNEGSKA (reference sequence). In nucleotides, the CDR3 is TGCAGTGCTAGCGGGAGGGCCGTCGGCAATGAGCAGTTCTTC. Encoded protein: CSASGRAVGNEQFF.

This clonotype was seen more than once but under ten times. Compared with germline, one end of the junction differs, possibly owing to a read error. The chain employs TRBV18 and TRBJ2-5; TRBD2 aligns across 8 bases. This CDR3 has 13 residues. Germline CDR1 and CDR2: KGHSH and LQKENI. The CDR3 DNA is TGTGCCGGCTCACCACCGGGAGGGGAGACCCAGTACTTC. Translated: CAGSPPGGETQYF.